This T cell receptor beta chain stems from a study of shared clonotypes between healthy human individuals. The run depth of the assay was deep. Method: immunoSEQ multiplex PCR; TCRdb's copy keeps in-frame clones and lacks some. The table includes roughly 2.5 million clones, just over 90% detected once. Germline lookup yields CDR1 GTSNPN and CDR2 SVGIG (reference sequence). The CDR3 sequence is 13 residues long. V was trimmed by 0 bases and J by 2 bases, leaving 7 bases between them. A word on this clone: The same CDR3 is also encoded by other DNA sequences in this sample.

The material sequenced was naive CD4+ T cells sorted from blood. Subset of the sample: CD45RA+ positively selected. The TCR was taken from a man between 18 and 35 years old in good health. The V call is TRBV30, the J call TRBJ2-5; D uncertain. The CDR3: CAWSVRRQETQYF. The CDR3, as DNA: TGTGCCTGGAGTGTTCGGCGGCAAGAGACCCAGTACTTC.